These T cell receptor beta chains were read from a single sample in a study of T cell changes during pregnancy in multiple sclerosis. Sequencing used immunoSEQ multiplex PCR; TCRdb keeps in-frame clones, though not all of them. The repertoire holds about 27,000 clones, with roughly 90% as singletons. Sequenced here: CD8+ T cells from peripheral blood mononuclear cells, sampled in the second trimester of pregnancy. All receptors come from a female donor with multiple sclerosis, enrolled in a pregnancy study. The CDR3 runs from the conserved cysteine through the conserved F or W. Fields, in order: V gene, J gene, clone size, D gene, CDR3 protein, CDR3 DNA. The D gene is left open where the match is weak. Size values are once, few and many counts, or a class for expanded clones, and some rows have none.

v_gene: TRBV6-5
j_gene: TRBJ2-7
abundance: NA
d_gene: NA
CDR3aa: CASSPDMAYYEQYF
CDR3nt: TGTGCCAGCAGCCCGGACATGGCCTACTACGAGCAGTACTTC

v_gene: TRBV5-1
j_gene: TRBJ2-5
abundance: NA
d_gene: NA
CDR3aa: CASSLTARSKETQYF
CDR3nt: TGCGCCAGCAGCTTGACAGCTCGGTCGAAGGAGACCCAGTACTTC

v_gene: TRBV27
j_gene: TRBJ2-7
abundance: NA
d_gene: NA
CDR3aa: CASSFLTGDEQYF
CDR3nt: TGTGCCAGCAGTTTTTTGACCGGGGACGAGCAGTACTTC

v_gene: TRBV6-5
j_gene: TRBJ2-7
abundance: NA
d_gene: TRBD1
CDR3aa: CASSYSETGGYEQYF
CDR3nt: TGTGCCAGCAGTTACTCCGAGACAGGGGGCTACGAGCAGTACTTC

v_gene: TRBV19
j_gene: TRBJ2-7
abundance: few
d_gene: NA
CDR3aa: CATAEYGYEQYF
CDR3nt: TGTGCCACTGCGGAATACGGCTACGAGCAGTACTTC

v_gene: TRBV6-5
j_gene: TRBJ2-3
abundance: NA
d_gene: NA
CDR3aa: CASSYTPGTDTQYF
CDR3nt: TGTGCCAGCAGTTACACCCCAGGCACAGATACGCAGTATTTT

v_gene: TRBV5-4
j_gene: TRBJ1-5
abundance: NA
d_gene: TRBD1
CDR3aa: CASSLGQGAGQPQHF
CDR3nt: TGTGCCAGCAGCTTGGGACAGGGGGCTGGTCAGCCCCAGCATTTT

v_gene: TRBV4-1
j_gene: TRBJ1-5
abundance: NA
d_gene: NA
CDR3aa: CASSQDGRGYSNQPQHF
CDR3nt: TGCGCCAGCAGCCAAGATGGGAGGGGTTATAGCAATCAGCCCCAGCATTTT

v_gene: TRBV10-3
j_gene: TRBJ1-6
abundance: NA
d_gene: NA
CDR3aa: CAISEWEGNNSPLHF
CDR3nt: TGTGCCATCAGTGAGTGGGAGGGAAATAATTCACCCCTCCACTTT

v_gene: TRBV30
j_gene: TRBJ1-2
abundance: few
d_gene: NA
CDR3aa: CAWSVGGAGGYTF
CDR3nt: TGTGCCTGGAGTGTTGGGGGGGCGGGTGGCTACACCTTC

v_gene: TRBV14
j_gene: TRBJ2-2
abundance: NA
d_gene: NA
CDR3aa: CASSQGLRTGELFF
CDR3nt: TGTGCCAGCAGCCAAGGGTTGAGGACCGGGGAGCTGTTTTTT

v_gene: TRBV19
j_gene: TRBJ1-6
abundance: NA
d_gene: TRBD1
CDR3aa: CASSYRGGNSPLHF
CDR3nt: TGTGCCAGTAGTTACAGGGGAGGTAATTCACCCCTCCACTTT

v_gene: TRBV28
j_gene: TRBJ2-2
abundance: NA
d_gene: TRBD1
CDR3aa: CASSLQGLVTGELFF
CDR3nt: TGTGCCAGCAGCCTACAGGGGTTGGTAACCGGGGAGCTGTTTTTT

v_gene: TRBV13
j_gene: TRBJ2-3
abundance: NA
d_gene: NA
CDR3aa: CASSLGLNSGDTQYF
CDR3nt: TGTGCCAGCAGCTTAGGCCTTAACTCGGGGGATACGCAGTATTTT

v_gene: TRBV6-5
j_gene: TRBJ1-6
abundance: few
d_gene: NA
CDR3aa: CASSYGDNSPLHF
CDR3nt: TGTGCCAGCAGTTACGGAGATAATTCACCCCTCCACTTT

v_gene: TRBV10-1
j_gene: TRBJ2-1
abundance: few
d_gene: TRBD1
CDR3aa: CASRGPGTGWNNEQFF
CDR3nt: TGCGCCAGCAGGGGCCCCGGGACAGGGTGGAACAATGAGCAGTTCTTC

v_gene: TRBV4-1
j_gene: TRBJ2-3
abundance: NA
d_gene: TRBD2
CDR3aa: CASSQIAGAADTQYF
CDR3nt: TGCGCCAGCAGCCAAATAGCGGGGGCCGCAGATACGCAGTATTTT

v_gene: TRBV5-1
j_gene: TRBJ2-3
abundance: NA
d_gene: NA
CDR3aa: CASSVDGASYTQYF
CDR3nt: TGCGCCAGCAGCGTGGACGGAGCCTCATATACGCAGTATTTT

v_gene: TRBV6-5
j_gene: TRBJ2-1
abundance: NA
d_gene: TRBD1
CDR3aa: CASGDRVYNEQFF
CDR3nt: TGTGCCAGCGGGGACAGGGTCTACAATGAGCAGTTCTTC

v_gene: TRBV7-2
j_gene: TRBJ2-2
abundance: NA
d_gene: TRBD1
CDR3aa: CASSLVGTGKTRWTGELFF
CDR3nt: TGTGCCAGCAGCTTAGTTGGGACAGGGAAGACCCGATGGACCGGGGAGCTGTTTTTT

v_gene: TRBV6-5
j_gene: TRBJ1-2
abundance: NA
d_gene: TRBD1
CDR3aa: CASSYSGQGENYGYTF
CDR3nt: TGTGCCAGCAGTTACTCCGGACAGGGTGAAAACTATGGCTACACCTTC

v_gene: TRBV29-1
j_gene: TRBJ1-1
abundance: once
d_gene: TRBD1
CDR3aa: CSVYDQGAGTEAFF
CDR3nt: TGCAGCGTTTACGACCAGGGGGCGGGCACTGAAGCTTTCTTT